This T cell receptor beta chain came from a study of ipilimumab plus nivolumab after autologous stem cell transplantation. About the research overall: Typical patient got 5 ipilimumab doses and roughly 8 nivolumab doses (median). Both relapsed and primary refractory DLBCL were included. Notes on the study in general: Per the authors, repertoire, Treg and microbiota data justify further study.

Sequencing used immunoSEQ multiplex PCR; TCRdb keeps in-frame clones, though not all of them. The sample carries 84,000 or so clones, 83% recorded once. Ipilimumab, 1 mg/kg, started 14 to 28 days after autologous transplant. Germline V gives CDR1 SGHAT, CDR2 FQNNGV. The CDR3 spans 13 residues. V lost 4 bases to trimming and J lost 5 bases, with 12 bases between them. Of note for this clone: Its antigen is not known.

The chain carries TRBV11-2 and TRBJ2-7; the D is unclear. This receptor was taken from a male donor with diffuse large B-cell lymphoma. This specimen consisted of PBMCs, obtained in a trial of ipilimumab plus nivolumab as post-transplant consolidation. CDR3 amino acids: CASSSWAEHEQYF. The CDR3, as DNA: TGTGCCAGCAGCTCCTGGGCGGAGCACGAGCAGTACTTC.